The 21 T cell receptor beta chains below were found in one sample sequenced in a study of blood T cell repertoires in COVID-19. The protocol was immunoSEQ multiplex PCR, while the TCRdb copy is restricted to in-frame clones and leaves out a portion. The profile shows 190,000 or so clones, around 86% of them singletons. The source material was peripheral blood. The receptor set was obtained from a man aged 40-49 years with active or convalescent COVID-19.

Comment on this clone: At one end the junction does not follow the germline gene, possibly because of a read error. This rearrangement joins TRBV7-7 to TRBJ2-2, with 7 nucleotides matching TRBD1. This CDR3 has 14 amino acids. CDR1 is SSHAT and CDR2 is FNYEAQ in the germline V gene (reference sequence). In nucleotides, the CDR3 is TGTGCTAGCAGCCCGGGACAGATCACCGGGGAGCTGTTTTTT. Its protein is CASSPGQITGELFF.

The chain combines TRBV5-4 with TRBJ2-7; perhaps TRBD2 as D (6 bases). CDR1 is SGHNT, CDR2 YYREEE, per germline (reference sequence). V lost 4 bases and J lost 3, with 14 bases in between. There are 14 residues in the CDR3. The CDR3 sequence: CASSPGTELYEQYF. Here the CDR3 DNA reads TGTGCCAGCAGCCCGGGGACTGAGCTCTACGAGCAGTACTTC.

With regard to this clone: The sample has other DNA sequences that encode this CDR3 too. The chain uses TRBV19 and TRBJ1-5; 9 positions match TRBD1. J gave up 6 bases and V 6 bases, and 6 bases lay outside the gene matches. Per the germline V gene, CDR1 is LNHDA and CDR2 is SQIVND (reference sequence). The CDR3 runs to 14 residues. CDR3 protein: CASSTGQGSQPQHF. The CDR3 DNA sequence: TGTGCCAGTAGCACGGGACAGGGCTCTCAGCCCCAGCATTTT.

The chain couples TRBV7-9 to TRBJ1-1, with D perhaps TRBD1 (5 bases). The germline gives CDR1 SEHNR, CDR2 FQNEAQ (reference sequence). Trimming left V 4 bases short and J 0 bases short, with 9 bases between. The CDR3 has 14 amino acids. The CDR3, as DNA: TGTGCCAGCAGCTCGGGGGGTATGAACACTGAAGCTTTCTTT. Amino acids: CASSSGGMNTEAFF.

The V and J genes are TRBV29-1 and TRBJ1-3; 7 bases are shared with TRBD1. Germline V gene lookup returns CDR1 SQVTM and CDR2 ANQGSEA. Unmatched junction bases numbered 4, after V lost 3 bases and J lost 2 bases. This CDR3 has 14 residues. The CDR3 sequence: CSVDSTGAGNTIYF. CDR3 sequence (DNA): TGCAGCGTTGACTCCACAGGGGCTGGAAACACCATATATTTT.

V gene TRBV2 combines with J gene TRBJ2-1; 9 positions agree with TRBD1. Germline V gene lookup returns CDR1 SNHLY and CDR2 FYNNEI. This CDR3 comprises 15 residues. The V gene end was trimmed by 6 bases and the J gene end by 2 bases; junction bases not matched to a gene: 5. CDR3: CASRETGGTYNEQFF. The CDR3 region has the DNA TGTGCCAGCAGAGAAACAGGGGGCACCTACAATGAGCAGTTCTTC.

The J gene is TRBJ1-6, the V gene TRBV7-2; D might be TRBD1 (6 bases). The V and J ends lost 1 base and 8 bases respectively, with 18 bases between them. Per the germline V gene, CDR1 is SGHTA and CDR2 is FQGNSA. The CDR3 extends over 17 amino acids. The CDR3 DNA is TGTGCCAGCAGCTTAGGAGTAAGGGGGGGCGGATATTCACCCCTCCACTTT. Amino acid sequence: CASSLGVRGGGYSPLHF.

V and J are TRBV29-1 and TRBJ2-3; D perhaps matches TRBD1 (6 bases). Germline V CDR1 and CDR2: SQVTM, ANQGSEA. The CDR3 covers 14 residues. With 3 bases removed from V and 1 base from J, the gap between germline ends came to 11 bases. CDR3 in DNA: TGCAGCGTTGAGGGACACCTCGGCACAGATACGCAGTATTTT. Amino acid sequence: CSVEGHLGTDTQYF.

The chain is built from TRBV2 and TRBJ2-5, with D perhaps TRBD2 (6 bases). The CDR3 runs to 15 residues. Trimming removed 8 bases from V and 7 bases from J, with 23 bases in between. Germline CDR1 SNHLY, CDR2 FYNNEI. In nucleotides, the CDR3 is TGTGCCAGCTCGCCCGAGGGGACTTACCGAGGGACCCAGTACTTC. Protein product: CASSPEGTYRGTQYF.

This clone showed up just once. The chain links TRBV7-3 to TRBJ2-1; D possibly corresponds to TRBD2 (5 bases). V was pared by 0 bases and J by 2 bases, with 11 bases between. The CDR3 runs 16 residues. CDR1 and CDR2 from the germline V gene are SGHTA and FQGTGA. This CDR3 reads CASSLTREGPYNEQFF. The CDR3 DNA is TGTGCCAGCAGCTTAACTCGCGAGGGCCCCTACAATGAGCAGTTCTTC.

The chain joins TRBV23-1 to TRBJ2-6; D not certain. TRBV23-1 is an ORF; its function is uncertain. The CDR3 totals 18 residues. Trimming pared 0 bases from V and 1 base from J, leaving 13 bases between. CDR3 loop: CASSQSSGPSSGANVLTF. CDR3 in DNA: TGCGCCAGCAGTCAATCGTCAGGTCCTTCGTCTGGGGCCAACGTCCTGACTTTC.

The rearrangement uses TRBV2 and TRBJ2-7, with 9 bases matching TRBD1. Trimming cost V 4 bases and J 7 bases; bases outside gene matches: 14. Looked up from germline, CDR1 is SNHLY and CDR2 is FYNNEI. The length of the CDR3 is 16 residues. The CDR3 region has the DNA TGTGCCAGCAGTGCCACAGGGGGCAACCTTGTAGGGGAGCAGTACTTC. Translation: CASSATGGNLVGEQYF.

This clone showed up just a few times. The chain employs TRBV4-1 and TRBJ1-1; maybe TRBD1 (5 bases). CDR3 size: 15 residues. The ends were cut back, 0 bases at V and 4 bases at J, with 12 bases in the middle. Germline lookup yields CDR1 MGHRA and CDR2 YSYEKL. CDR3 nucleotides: TGCGCCAGCAGCCAAGATCCTACGACAGCCACTGAAGCTTTCTTT. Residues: CASSQDPTTATEAFF.

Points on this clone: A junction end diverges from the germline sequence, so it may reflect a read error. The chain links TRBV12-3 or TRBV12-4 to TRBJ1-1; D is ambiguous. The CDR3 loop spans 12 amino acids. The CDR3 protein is CASKGGNTEAFF. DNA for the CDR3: TGCGCCAGCAAGGGAGGGAACACTGAAGCTTTCTTT.

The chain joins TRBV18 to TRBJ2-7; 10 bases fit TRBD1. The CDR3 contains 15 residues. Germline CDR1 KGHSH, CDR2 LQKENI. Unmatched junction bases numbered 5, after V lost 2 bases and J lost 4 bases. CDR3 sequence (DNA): TGTGCCAGCTCACCAATACGGACAGGGGGGTACGAGCAGTACTTC. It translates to CASSPIRTGGYEQYF.

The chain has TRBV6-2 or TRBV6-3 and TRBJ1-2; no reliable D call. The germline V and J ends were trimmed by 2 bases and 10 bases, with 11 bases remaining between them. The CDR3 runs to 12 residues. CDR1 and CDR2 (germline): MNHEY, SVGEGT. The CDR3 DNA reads TGTGCCAGCAGTTACGCCGTCAACATCTACACCTTC. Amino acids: CASSYAVNIYTF.

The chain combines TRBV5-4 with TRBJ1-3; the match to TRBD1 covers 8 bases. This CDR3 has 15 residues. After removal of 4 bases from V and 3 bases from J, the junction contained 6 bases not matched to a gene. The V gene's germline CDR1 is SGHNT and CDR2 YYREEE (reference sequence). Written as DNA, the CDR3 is TGTGCCAGCAGCGTTTCAGGGGGCGGTGGAAACACCATATATTTT. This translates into CASSVSGGGGNTIYF.

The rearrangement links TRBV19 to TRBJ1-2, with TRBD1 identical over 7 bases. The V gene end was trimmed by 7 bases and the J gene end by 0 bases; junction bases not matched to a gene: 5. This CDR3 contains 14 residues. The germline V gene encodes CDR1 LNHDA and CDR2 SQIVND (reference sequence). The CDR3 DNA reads TGTGCCAGTAAGGGGGCAGATACTAACTATGGCTACACCTTC. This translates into CASKGADTNYGYTF.

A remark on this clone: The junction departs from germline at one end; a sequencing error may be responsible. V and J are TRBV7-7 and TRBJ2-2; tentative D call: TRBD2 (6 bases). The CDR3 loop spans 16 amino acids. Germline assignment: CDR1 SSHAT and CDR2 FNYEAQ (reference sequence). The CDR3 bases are TGTGCTAGCAGCCCCCGGATGGGGGGGAACACCGGGGAGCTGTTTTTT. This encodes CASSPRMGGNTGELFF.

The CDR3 sequence: CASSQGIGGFGETQYF. The CDR3 DNA is TGCGCCAGCAGCCAAGGCATAGGGGGCTTCGGAGAGACCCAGTACTTC. The V and J genes are TRBV4-1 and TRBJ2-5; TRBD1 aligns across 7 bases. There are 16 residues in the CDR3. Per germline, CDR1 MGHRA and CDR2 YSYEKL. Losses at the gene ends were 1 base for V and 4 bases for J; bases not matched to a gene: 9.

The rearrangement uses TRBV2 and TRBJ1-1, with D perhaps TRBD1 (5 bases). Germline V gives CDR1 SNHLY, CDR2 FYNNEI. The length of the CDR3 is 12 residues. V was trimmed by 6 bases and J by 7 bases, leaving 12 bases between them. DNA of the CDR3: TGTGCCAGCAGCTCCGGGAGGGGTGAAGCTTTCTTT. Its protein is CASSSGRGEAFF.